Each of the 13 T cell receptor beta chains below was sequenced from the same sample in a study of spatial heterogeneity in lung cancer. As for time point: sample taken at primary tumor resection. Material for sequencing was whole RNA from tumor, nontumor lung or frozen PBMC, left unsorted. TCRdb redid the calling of the 5' RACE reads with MiXCR, one entry per CDR3 protein. The table includes tens of thousands of distinct CDR3 sequences, roughly 8% detected once. The sequences come from PBMCs, collected at surgery. The receptors were sampled from a female donor with early-stage non-small cell lung cancer.

This clonotype was detected many times. The chain has TRBV20-1 and TRBJ2-3; D may match TRBD1 or TRBD2 (6 bases each). Trimming stripped 2 bases from V and 7 bases from J, with 22 bases between. CDR1 is DFQATT, CDR2 SNEGSKA, per germline (reference sequence). The CDR3 totals 16 residues. CDR3 amino acids: CSARPNPRGPGYTQYF. The CDR3 DNA is TGCAGTGCTAGACCCAACCCCCGGGGGCCCGGCTATACGCAGTATTTT.

The chain is built from TRBV5-1 and TRBJ2-4, with a tentative D call TRBD2 (6 bases). The ends were cut back, 0 bases at V and 0 bases at J, with 19 bases in the middle. The CDR3 runs 19 residues. The V gene's germline CDR1 is SGHRS and CDR2 YFSETQ. The CDR3 DNA is TGCGCCAGCAGCTTGGAGGGATCGGGGGATTTACTAGCCAAAAACATTCAGTACTTC. Protein: CASSLEGSGDLLAKNIQYF.

This clonotype has a count of ten or more. The genes are TRBV29-1 and TRBJ1-5; D possibly corresponds to TRBD1 (6 bases). With 5 bases removed from V and 4 bases from J, the gap between germline ends came to 15 bases. This CDR3 region has 14 residues. Germline V gene lookup returns CDR1 SQVTM and CDR2 ANQGSEA. This CDR3 is CSVQLQGGNQPQHF. In DNA form, the CDR3 reads TGCAGCGTTCAGTTACAGGGAGGAAATCAGCCCCAGCATTTT.

This clonotype was seen many times. The J gene is TRBJ1-1, the V gene TRBV5-5, with D possibly matching TRBD1 (6 bases). This CDR3 is built from 14 residues. V lost 3 bases to trimming and J lost 0 bases, with 9 bases between them. Germline CDR1 and CDR2: SGHKS and YYEKEE (reference sequence). CDR3 sequence (DNA): TGTGCCAGCAGCTCCAGGGGAATGAACACTGAAGCTTTCTTT. Its translation is CASSSRGMNTEAFF.

This clonotype has ten or more counts. The V call is TRBV7-7, the J call TRBJ1-1, with D hard to call. CDR3 length: 13 residues. The V and J ends lost 5 bases and 0 bases respectively, with 7 bases between them. Germline loops: CDR1 SSHAT, CDR2 FNYEAQ (reference sequence). This chain's CDR3 is CASSATLNTEAFF. CDR3 sequence (DNA): TGTGCCAGCAGCGCGACTTTGAACACTGAAGCTTTCTTT.

This clonotype showed up many times. This sequence joins TRBV20-1 and TRBJ2-3; 7 bases are a match to TRBD2. In germline, CDR1 is DFQATT, CDR2 SNEGSKA (reference sequence). J lost 2 bases, V lost 2 bases, and 1 base had no gene match. The CDR3 sequence is 13 residues long. Written as DNA, the CDR3 is TGCAGTGCTAGAACTAGCGACACAGATACGCAGTATTTT. Translation gives CSARTSDTDTQYF.

V is TRBV28 and J is TRBJ1-4; 9 bases line up with TRBD1. CDR3 length: 15 residues. V lost 5 bases and J lost 8; bases outside the gene matches: 9. The germline gives CDR1 MDHEN, CDR2 SYDVKM. CDR3: CASSPPGTGREKLFF. CDR3 sequence (DNA): TGTGCCAGCAGTCCACCCGGGACAGGGAGGGAAAAACTGTTTTTT.

A few counts support this clonotype. The CDR3 bases are TGCAGTGCTAGAGAAGGACTAGCGGGAAGCAACGAGCAGTACTTC. Its translation is CSAREGLAGSNEQYF. The V call is TRBV20-1, the J call TRBJ2-7; 12 nucleotides line up with TRBD2. Trimming cost V 0 bases and J 5 bases; bases outside gene matches: 5. CDR3 length: 15 amino acids. Germline V gives CDR1 DFQATT, CDR2 SNEGSKA (reference sequence).

The sample holds a few counts of this clonotype. This chain uses TRBV20-1 with TRBJ1-2; unclear D gene. The germline gives CDR1 DFQATT, CDR2 SNEGSKA (reference sequence). This CDR3 comprises 11 residues. V was shortened by 5 bases and J by 6 bases, with 10 bases between the two germline ends. The CDR3 DNA reads TGCAGTGCTCGGACGCAGGATGGCTACACCTTC. This encodes CSARTQDGYTF.

This clonotype was detected a few times. This sequence joins TRBV23-1 and TRBJ2-7; D may match TRBD1 or TRBD2 (5 bases each). TRBV23-1 is an ORF; its function is uncertain. Trimming cost V 2 bases and J 0 bases, with 17 bases left between them. The CDR3 length is 17 residues. The CDR3 sequence: CASSQQGTRACSYEQYV. CDR3 coding DNA: TGCGCCAGCAGTCAACAGGGTACTAGGGCCTGCTCCTACGAGCAGTACGTC.

This clonotype was found many times. The chain links TRBV4-1 to TRBJ1-1, with no clear D. The V and J ends lost 1 base and 7 bases respectively, with 10 bases between them. CDR3 length: 13 amino acids. CDR1 and CDR2 (germline): MGHRA, YSYEKL. The CDR3 sequence: CASSQATAREAFF. The CDR3 DNA sequence: TGCGCCAGCAGCCAAGCAACAGCTCGTGAAGCTTTCTTT.

V usage is TRBV7-2 and J usage is TRBJ2-3; 11 positions agree with TRBD1. The CDR3 is 15 amino acids. Germline V CDR1 and CDR2: SGHTA, FQGNSA. Unmatched junction bases numbered 4, after V lost 4 bases and J lost 4 bases. Written as DNA, the CDR3 is TGTGCCAGCAGCTGGACAGGGGGCAACGCAGATACGCAGTATTTT. Residues: CASSWTGGNADTQYF.

This clonotype was counted many times. The gene calls are TRBV9 and TRBJ1-4; D ambiguous. CDR1 SGDLS and CDR2 YYNGEE come from the germline V gene. V was trimmed by 4 bases and J by 4 bases, leaving 5 bases between them. This CDR3 contains 12 residues. CDR3 sequence reads: CASSLNNEKLFF. The CDR3 DNA follows: TGTGCCAGCAGCCTAAATAATGAAAAACTGTTTTTT. The variable domain in full, with the rest retrieved from reference TRBV9 and TRBJ1-4, is DSGVTQTPKHLITATGQRVTLRCSPRSGDLSVYWYQQSLDQGLQFLIQYYNGEERAKGNILERFSAQQFPDLHSELNLSSLELGDSALYFCASSLNNEKLFFGSGTQLSVL.